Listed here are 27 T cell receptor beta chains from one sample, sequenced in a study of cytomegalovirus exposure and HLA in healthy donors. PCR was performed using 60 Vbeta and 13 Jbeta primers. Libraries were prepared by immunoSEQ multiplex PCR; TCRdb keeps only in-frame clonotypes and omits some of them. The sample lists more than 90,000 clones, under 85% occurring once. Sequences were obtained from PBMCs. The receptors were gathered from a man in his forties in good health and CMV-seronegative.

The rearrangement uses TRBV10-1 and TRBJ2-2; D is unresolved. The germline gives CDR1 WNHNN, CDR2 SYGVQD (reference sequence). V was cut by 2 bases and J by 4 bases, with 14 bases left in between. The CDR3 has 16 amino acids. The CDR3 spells CASSEPSSEFTGELFF. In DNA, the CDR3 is TGCGCCAGCAGTGAGCCGAGCTCGGAGTTCACCGGGGAGCTGTTTTTT.

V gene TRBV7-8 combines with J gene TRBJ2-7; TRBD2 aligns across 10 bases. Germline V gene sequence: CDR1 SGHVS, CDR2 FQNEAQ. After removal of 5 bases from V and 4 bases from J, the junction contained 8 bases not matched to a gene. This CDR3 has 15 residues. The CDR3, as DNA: TGTGCCAGCAGCCCCCGGACTAGCGGACCTTACGAGCAGTACTTC. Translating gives CASSPRTSGPYEQYF.

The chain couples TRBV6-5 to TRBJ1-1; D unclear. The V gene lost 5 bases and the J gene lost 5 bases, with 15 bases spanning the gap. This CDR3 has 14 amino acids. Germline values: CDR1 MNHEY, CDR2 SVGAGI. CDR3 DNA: TGTGCCAGCAGTCCCCTGGACTTGTGGACTGAAGCTTTCTTT. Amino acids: CASSPLDLWTEAFF.

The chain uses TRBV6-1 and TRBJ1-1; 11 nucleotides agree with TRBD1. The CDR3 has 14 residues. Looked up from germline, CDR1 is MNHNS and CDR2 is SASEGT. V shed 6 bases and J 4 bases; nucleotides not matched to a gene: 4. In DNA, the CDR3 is TGTGCCAGCAGGCGGACAGGGGGCGGCACTGAAGCTTTCTTT. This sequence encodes CASRRTGGGTEAFF.

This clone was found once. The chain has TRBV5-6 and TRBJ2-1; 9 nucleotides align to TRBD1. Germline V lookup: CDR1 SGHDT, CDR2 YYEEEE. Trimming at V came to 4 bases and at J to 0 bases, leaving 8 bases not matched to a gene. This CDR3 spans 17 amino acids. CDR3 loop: CASSQIGQGSSYNEQFF. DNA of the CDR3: TGTGCCAGCAGCCAAATTGGACAGGGGAGCTCCTACAATGAGCAGTTCTTC.

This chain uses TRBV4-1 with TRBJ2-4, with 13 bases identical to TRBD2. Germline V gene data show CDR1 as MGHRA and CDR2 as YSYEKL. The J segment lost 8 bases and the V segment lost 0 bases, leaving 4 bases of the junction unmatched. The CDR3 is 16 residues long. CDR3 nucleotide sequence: TGCGCCAGCAGCCAAGAGAGGACTAGCGGGGGAGACATTCAGTACTTC. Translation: CASSQERTSGGDIQYF.

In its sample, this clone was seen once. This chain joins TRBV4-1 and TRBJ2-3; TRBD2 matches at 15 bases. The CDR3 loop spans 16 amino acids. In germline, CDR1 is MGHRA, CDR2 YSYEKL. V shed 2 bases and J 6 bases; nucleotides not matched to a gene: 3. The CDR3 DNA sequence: TGCGCCAGCAGCCAATACGGACTAGCGGGAGGGGATACGCAGTATTTT. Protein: CASSQYGLAGGDTQYF.

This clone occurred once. The CDR3 coding sequence is TGCGCCAGCAGCCAAGCCCTTTCCGAGAACTATGGCTACACCTTC. Protein: CASSQALSENYGYTF. V usage is TRBV4-3 and J usage is TRBJ1-2; D remains ambiguous. The CDR3 is 15 amino acids. With 1 base removed from V and 2 bases from J, the gap between germline ends came to 11 bases. Germline-derived CDR1 and CDR2 are LGHNA and YSLEER.

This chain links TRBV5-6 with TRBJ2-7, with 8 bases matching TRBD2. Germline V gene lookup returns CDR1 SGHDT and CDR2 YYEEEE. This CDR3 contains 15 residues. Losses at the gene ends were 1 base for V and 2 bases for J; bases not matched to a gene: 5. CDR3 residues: CASSLWRGVTYEQYF. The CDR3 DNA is TGTGCCAGCAGCTTGTGGCGGGGGGTGACCTACGAGCAGTACTTC.

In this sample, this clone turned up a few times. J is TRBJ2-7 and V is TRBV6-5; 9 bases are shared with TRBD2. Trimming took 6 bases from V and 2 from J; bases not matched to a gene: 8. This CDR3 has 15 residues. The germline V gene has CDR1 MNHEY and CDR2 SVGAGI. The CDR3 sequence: CASRSLSGGTYEQYF. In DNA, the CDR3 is TGTGCCAGCAGATCCCTTAGCGGGGGTACCTACGAGCAGTACTTC.

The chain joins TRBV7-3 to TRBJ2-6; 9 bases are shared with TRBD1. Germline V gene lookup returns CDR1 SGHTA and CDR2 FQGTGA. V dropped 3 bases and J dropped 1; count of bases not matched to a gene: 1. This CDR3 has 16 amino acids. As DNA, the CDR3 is TGTGCCAGCAGCTTCGGACAGGGGTCTGGGGCCAACGTCCTGACTTTC. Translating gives CASSFGQGSGANVLTF.

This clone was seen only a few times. In nucleotides, the CDR3 is TGCAGCGTCCGGACCCCCGGGTCGGGGGGTGAGCAGTTCTTC. It is translated as CSVRTPGSGGEQFF. This chain uses TRBV29-1 with TRBJ2-1; the match to TRBD2 covers 7 bases. The CDR3 has 14 residues. The J segment lost 9 bases and the V segment lost 6 bases, leaving 14 bases of the junction unmatched. Germline loops: CDR1 SQVTM, CDR2 ANQGSEA.

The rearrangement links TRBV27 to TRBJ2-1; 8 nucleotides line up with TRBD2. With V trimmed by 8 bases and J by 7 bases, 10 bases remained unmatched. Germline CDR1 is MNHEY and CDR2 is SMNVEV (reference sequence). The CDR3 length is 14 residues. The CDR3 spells CASALGAGGNEQFF. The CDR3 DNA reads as TGTGCCAGCGCCCTAGGGGCGGGGGGTAATGAGCAGTTCTTC.

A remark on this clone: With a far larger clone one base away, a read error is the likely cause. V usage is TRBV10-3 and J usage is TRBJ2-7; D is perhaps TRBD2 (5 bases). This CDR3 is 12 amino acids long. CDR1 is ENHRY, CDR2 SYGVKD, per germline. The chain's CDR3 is CVMVEGYYEQYF. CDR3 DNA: TGTGTCATGGTTGAGGGTTACTACGAGCAGTACTTC.

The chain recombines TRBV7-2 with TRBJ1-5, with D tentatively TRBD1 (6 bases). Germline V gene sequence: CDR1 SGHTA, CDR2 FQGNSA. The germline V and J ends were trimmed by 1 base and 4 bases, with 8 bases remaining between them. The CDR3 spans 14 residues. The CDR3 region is CASSLEQGNQPQHF. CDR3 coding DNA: TGTGCCAGCAGCTTAGAACAGGGTAATCAGCCCCAGCATTTT. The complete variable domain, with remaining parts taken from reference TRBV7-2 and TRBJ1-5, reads GAGVSQSPSNKVTEKGKDVELRCDPISGHTALYWYRQSLGQGLEFLIYFQGNSAPDKSGLPSDRFSAERTGGSVSTLTIQRTQQEDSAVYLCASSLEQGNQPQHFGDGTRLSIL.

The CDR3: CASSPPDVLFYGYTF. As DNA, the CDR3 is TGTGCCAGCTCACCACCCGACGTACTATTCTATGGCTACACCTTC. V and J are TRBV18 and TRBJ1-2; D is undetermined. The V end lost 0 bases, the J end lost 4 bases, and 12 bases lay between the germline ends. The CDR3 runs to 15 residues. Germline loops: CDR1 KGHSH, CDR2 LQKENI. Together with reference TRBV18 and TRBJ1-2, the CDR3 gives the full variable domain: NAGVMQNPRHLVRRRGQEARLRCSPMKGHSHVYWYRQLPEEGLKFMVYLQKENIIDESGMPKERFSAEFPKEGPSILRIQQVVRGDSAAYFCASSPPDVLFYGYTFGSGTRLTVV.

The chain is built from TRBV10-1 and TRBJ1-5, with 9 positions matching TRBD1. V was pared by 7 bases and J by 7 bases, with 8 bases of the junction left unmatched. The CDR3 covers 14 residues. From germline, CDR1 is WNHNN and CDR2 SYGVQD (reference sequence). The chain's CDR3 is CASKRDRVIQPQHF. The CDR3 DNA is TGCGCCAGCAAAAGGGACAGGGTTATCCAGCCCCAGCATTTT.

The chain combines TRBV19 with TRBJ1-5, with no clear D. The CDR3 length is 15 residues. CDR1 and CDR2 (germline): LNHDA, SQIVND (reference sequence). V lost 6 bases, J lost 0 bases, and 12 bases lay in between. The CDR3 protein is CASSSGPYSNQPQHF. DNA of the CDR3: TGTGCCAGTAGCAGCGGCCCTTATAGCAATCAGCCCCAGCATTTT.

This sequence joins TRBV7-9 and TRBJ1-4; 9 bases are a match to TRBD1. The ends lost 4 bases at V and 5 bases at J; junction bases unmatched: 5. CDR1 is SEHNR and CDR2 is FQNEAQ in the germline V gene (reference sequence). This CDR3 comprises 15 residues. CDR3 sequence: CASSSDRGRNEKLFF. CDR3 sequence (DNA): TGTGCCAGCAGCTCGGACAGGGGCCGGAATGAAAAACTGTTTTTT.

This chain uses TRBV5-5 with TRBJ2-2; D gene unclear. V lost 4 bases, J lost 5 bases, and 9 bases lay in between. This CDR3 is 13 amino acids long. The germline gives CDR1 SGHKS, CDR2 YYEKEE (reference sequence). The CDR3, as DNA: TGTGCCAGCAGCCCTGCTAAAACCGGGGAGCTGTTTTTT. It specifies CASSPAKTGELFF.

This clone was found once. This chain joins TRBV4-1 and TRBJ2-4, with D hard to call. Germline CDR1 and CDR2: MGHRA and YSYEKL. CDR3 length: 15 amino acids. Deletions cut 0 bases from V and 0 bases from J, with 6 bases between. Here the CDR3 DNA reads TGCGCCAGCAGCCAAGATGCACTAGCCAAAAACATTCAGTACTTC. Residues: CASSQDALAKNIQYF.

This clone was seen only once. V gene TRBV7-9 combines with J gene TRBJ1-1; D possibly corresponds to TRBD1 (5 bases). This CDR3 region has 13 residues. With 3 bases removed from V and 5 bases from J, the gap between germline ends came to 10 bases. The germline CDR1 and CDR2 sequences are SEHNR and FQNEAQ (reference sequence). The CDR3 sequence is CASSFDSWTEAFF. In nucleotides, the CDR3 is TGTGCCAGCAGCTTTGACAGTTGGACTGAAGCTTTCTTT.

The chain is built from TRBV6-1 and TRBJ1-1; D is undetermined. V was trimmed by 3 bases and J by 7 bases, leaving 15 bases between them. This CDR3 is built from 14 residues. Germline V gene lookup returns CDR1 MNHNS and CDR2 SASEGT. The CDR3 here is CASSDWSSGIEAFF. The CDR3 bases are TGTGCCAGCAGTGATTGGTCATCCGGGATTGAAGCTTTCTTT.

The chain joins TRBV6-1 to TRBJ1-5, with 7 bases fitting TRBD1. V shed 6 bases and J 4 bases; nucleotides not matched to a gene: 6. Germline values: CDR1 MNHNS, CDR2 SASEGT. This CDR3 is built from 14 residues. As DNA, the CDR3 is TGTGCCAGCAGATATGGACAGGCAAATCAGCCCCAGCATTTT. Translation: CASRYGQANQPQHF.

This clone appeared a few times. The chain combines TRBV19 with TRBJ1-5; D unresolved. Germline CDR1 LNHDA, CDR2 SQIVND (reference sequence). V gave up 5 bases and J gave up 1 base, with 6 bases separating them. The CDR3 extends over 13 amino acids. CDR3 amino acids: CASSLQSNQPQHF. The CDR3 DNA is TGTGCCAGTAGTTTACAGAGCAATCAGCCCCAGCATTTT.

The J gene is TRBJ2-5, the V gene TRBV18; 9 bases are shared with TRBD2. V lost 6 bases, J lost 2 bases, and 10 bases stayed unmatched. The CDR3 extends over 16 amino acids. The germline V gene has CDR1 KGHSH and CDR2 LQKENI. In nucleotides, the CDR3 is TGTGCCAGCTCCCATGGGGGACTAGCCATTCAAGAGACCCAGTACTTC. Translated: CASSHGGLAIQETQYF.

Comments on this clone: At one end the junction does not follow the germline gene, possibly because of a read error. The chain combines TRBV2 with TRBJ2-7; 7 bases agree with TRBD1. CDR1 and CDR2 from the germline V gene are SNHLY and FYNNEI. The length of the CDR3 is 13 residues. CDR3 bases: TGTGCCAGCGGGGCTGGACAGGCCCTCAAAGTGGTATTC. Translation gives CASGAGQALKVVF.